The rows below give T cell receptor beta chains drawn from one sample of a study of T-cell reconstitution after alpha-beta-depleted transplantation in children. TCRdb reprocessed the PCR reads via MiXCR and lists one record per CDR3 protein. The table lists a few hundred thousand distinct CDR3 sequences, roughly 22% of them singletons. This sample comprised PBMCs from the stem cell graft donor, obtained from the stem cell graft. The receptors were sampled from a human donor who donated a stem cell graft to a child with acute myeloid leukemia. CDR3s include the opening cysteine and the closing phenylalanine or tryptophan. A D gene is named only where the DNA matches it firmly. The size of a clone is reported for some rows only, either as once, few or many, or as a class for expanded clones.

>TRBV12-3/TRBV12-4|-|TRBJ1-3|few
CASSHGTLGNTIYF
>TRBV29-1|-|TRBJ2-7|many
CSVKQGGIYEQYF
>TRBV7-9|TRBD1|TRBJ2-7|few
CASSFPGQAYEQYF
>TRBV5-1|-|TRBJ1-1|many
CASSHGRPSEAFF
>TRBV6-2/TRBV6-3|-|TRBJ1-1|few
CASSKTPGPANTEAFF
>TRBV20-1|-|TRBJ2-1|many
CSAIGVGVYNEQFF
>TRBV7-9|-|TRBJ2-1|-
CASSPTWTETRSEQFF
>TRBV12-3/TRBV12-4|TRBD2|TRBJ2-2|many
CASSLGGLAVLGELFF
>TRBV20-1|TRBD2|TRBJ2-3|many
CSARDGLAGDTDTQYF
>TRBV20-1|TRBD2|TRBJ2-7|few
CSALRPTSGSYEQYF
>TRBV7-2|TRBD2|TRBJ2-1|-
CASSPLPSGGGGEQFF
>TRBV2|TRBD2|TRBJ2-1|many
CASKTSGSSPEQFF
>TRBV20-1|TRBD2|TRBJ2-3|many
CSARVRLLAGGGTDTQYF
>TRBV21-1|-|TRBJ2-7|-
CASGYWISSAESYEQYF
>TRBV10-3|-|TRBJ2-7|-
CAISEDFYEQYF
>TRBV5-1|-|TRBJ2-7|-
CASSLVSEPTYEQYF
>TRBV6-6|-|TRBJ2-1|-
CARSSPDEQFF
>TRBV4-1|TRBD2|TRBJ2-7|-
CASSQDPPGLAGNYEQYF
>TRBV13|TRBD2|TRBJ2-3|-
CASSLGLRAGYTDTQYF
>TRBV6-1|TRBD2|TRBJ2-5|few
CASSTLAGVGETQYF